The rows below give T cell receptor beta chains drawn from one sample of a study of identical twins. One entry per CDR3 protein results from TCRdb running MiXCR on the 5' RACE reads. The sample gives around 1.7 million distinct CDR3 sequences, roughly a third of which show up once; more than 0.25% is in the top ten. Sequencing was carried out using cord blood. These receptors were obtained from a newborn girl in good health. Each CDR3 is given with its conserved first and last residue. D genes are given only for firm matches. Size values are once, few and many counts, or a class for expanded clones, and some rows have none.

TRBV20-1	TRBJ1-2	-	-	TGCAGTGCTAGAGATCATCTTTTGGTCAGGGTGGGTGGCTACACCTTC	CSARDHLLVRVGGYTF
TRBV4-1	TRBJ1-1	-	-	TGCGCCAGCAGCCAAGTCAGTAGGACGACGTACACTGAAGCTTTCTTT	CASSQVSRTTYTEAFF
TRBV29-1	TRBJ2-1	TRBD1	many	TGCAGCGTGCCGGGACAGACCTACAATGAGCAGTTCTTC	CSVPGQTYNEQFF
TRBV7-2	TRBJ2-3	-	-	TGTGCCAGCACCCATCTCGGGACAACCCTAAACACAGATACGCAGTATTTT	CASTHLGTTLNTDTQYF
TRBV7-2	TRBJ2-7	-	-	TGTGCCAGCAGCATAAACATCGGGAGTTCCTACGAGCAGTACTTC	CASSINIGSSYEQYF
TRBV15	TRBJ2-3	TRBD2	-	TGTGCCACCAGTCGGACTAGCGGGATGGCAGATACGCAGTATTTT	CATSRTSGMADTQYF
TRBV20-1	TRBJ2-5	TRBD2	-	TGCAGTGCTCTACGGACTAGCGGGGAGACCCAGTACTTC	CSALRTSGETQYF
TRBV25-1	TRBJ2-1	TRBD2	few	TGTGCCAGCAGTGAGTCGGGAGGAGCGGGAGCTGTCTACAATGAGCAGTTCTTC	CASSESGGAGAVYNEQFF
TRBV3-1	TRBJ1-2	-	few	TGTGCCAGCAGCCAAGACTGGTATCGGGACACCTCAAGGGATGGCTACACCTTC	CASSQDWYRDTSRDGYTF
TRBV20-1	TRBJ2-7	-	-	TGCAGTGGGCGGGGCACCTACAATGAGCAGTACTTC	CSGRGTYNEQYF
TRBV12-3/TRBV12-4	TRBJ2-7	-	many	TGTGCCAGCAGTCCCGGGCAGGGCTCTTCCTACGAGCAGTACTTC	CASSPGQGSSYEQYF
TRBV7-6	TRBJ1-2	-	-	TGTGCCGGCAGTTCTCTTAAGGGGGAGGGCTACACCTTC	CAGSSLKGEGYTF
TRBV11-2	TRBJ2-3	-	-	TGTGCCAGCAGCTTGAGGCCGTCATCAGATACGCAGTATTTT	CASSLRPSSDTQYF
TRBV20-1	TRBJ2-7	TRBD2	few	TGCAGTGCTAGACCTGGGACTAGCGGGTTCTACGAGCAGTACTTC	CSARPGTSGFYEQYF
TRBV10-3	TRBJ1-1	-	few	TGTGCCATCAGTATACAAGGGGGCACTGAAGCTTTCTTT	CAISIQGGTEAFF
TRBV10-3	TRBJ2-3	-	few	TGTGCCATCAGTGACTCGCATACAGATACGCAGTATTTT	CAISDSHTDTQYF
TRBV6-1	TRBJ1-1	TRBD1	-	TGTGCCAGCAGACGACAGGGGCGGCTTGGAGCTTTCTTT	CASRRQGRLGAFF
TRBV6-1	TRBJ2-3	TRBD1	-	TGTGCCAGCAGTGGGGACAGGGAAGCAGATACGCAGTATTTT	CASSGDREADTQYF
TRBV20-1	TRBJ2-5	TRBD2	-	TGCAGTGCTCGAGCCCCTAGCGGGAGTCCGATGGAGACCCAGTACTTC	CSARAPSGSPMETQYF
TRBV20-1	TRBJ1-4	-	-	TGCAGTGCTAGAGGGTTGGGGGACGATGAAAAACTGTTTTTT	CSARGLGDDEKLFF
TRBV6-1	TRBJ1-6	TRBD1	-	TGTGCCAGCAGTCCAGACAGGGGTTGGGGTTCACCCCTCCACTTT	CASSPDRGWGSPLHF
TRBV20-1	TRBJ2-1	TRBD2	few	TGCAGTGCCCCCCCCCCTTTAGCGGGACCCGGAGAGTTCTTC	CSAPPPLAGPGEFF
TRBV28	TRBJ1-2	-	few	TGTGCCAGCAGTTCCTTTGGGGCAGGGAACTATGGCTACACCTTC	CASSSFGAGNYGYTF
TRBV19	TRBJ2-7	TRBD1	-	TGTGCCAGTTCGGGACAGGGGTCGACCACCTACGAGCAGTACTTC	CASSGQGSTTYEQYF
TRBV12-3/TRBV12-4	TRBJ2-5	TRBD1	few	TGTGCCAGCAGTTTAATAGGGACAGGGAGAAAGACCCAGTACTTC	CASSLIGTGRKTQYF
TRBV2	TRBJ1-5	-	-	TGTGCCAGCAGCCCCCAGATGGGCAATCAGCCCCAGCATTTT	CASSPQMGNQPQHF
TRBV20-1	TRBJ2-2	-	once	TGCAGTGCTACAACCACTAGCTCATTCAACACCGGGGAGCTGTTTTTT	CSATTTSSFNTGELFF
TRBV13	TRBJ1-4	-	-	TGTGCCAGCAGCTTATTCGGGGGATCAACTAATGAAAAACTGTTTTTT	CASSLFGGSTNEKLFF
TRBV6-2/TRBV6-3	TRBJ2-3	-	few	TGTGCCAGCAGTTACGAATATACGCAGTATTTT	CASSYEYTQYF
TRBV20-1	TRBJ2-3	-	-	TGCAGTGCTAGAGATAACGAAGGACTCGCCATTTCCACAGATACGCAGTATTTT	CSARDNEGLAISTDTQYF
TRBV7-9	TRBJ1-1	-	once	TGTGCCAGCAGCCACCACCGGGGAGGCATGAACACTGAAGCTTTCTTT	CASSHHRGGMNTEAFF
TRBV10-3	TRBJ2-1	-	-	TGTGCCATCAGGGGTAGCTCCTACAGTGAGCAGTTCTTC	CAIRGSSYSEQFF
TRBV18	TRBJ2-3	-	-	TGTGCCAGCTCACCACCGGTTCCACAGGTTCCCACATATACGCAGTATTTT	CASSPPVPQVPTYTQYF
TRBV4-2	TRBJ2-5	-	-	TGTGCCAGCAGCCAAGAAACGCGGCAGGGACAAGAGACCCAGTACTTC	CASSQETRQGQETQYF
TRBV6-2/TRBV6-3	TRBJ2-1	-	once	TGTGCCAGCAGTTACAGGAGGAAAGACTACAATGAGCAGTTCTTC	CASSYRRKDYNEQFF
TRBV27	TRBJ1-2	-	-	TGTGCCAGCAGGTTGGGCCTCTATGGCTACACCTTC	CASRLGLYGYTF
TRBV10-3	TRBJ2-1	TRBD2	many	TGTGCCATCAGTGAGTTGAAGGAGGAGGAAGGACTAGGGCTCTACAATGAGCAGTTCTTC	CAISELKEEEGLGLYNEQFF
TRBV6-2/TRBV6-3	TRBJ2-1	TRBD2	-	TGTGCCAGCAGTCCCCGACTAGCGGATGAGCAGTTCTTC	CASSPRLADEQFF
TRBV20-1	TRBJ2-1	-	few	TGCAGTGCAAAGGGGGTAGCGGCTTACAATGAGCAGTTCTTC	CSAKGVAAYNEQFF